These T cell receptor beta chains were read from a single sample in a study of CXCR3-negative and CXCR3-positive naive CD8 T cells. TCRdb reprocessed the 5' RACE reads, with one entry per CDR3 protein and no DNA. The sample's table shows approximately 60,000 distinct CDR3 sequences. The source material was memory CD8+ T cells from blood. These receptors originate from a human donor in good health. Some clones in this sample may be carry-over from other donors' samples. Both conserved end residues are part of each CDR3.

TRBV28	TRBJ1-5	CASRVEVSWPQHF
TRBV27	TRBJ1-2	CASRGRHDYGYTF
TRBV6-5	TRBJ1-1	CASSYNRGLTEAFF
TRBV2	TRBJ2-7	CASSPGDGGYEQYF
TRBV12-3/TRBV12-4	TRBJ2-5	CASSLVENGKTQYF
TRBV7-9	TRBJ1-3	CASSQVLGSGNTIYF
TRBV6-6	TRBJ2-3	CASSLRRLTDTQYF
TRBV7-9	TRBJ2-1	CASMERGSYNEQFF
TRBV6-5	TRBJ1-2	CASSSGTGGSYTF
TRBV9	TRBJ1-6	CASSIRGSPLHF
TRBV7-9	TRBJ2-1	CASSLGGGYYNEQFF
TRBV29-1	TRBJ1-1	CSVLQGWEAFF
TRBV29-1	TRBJ1-3	CSVTDGTYHSGNTIYF